A selection of T cell receptor beta chains follows, all from one sample in a study of T cell responses to AZD1222 COVID-19 vaccine. Here immunoSEQ multiplex PCR was the method, and the copy in TCRdb shows in-frame clones only, minus some. The table records about 94,000 clones, approximately 87% of them present only once. This specimen was peripheral blood, taken 28 days after the second AZD1222 dose. These receptors all stem from an adult who received the AZD1222 COVID-19 vaccine. Both conserved end residues are part of each CDR3. D genes are given only for firm matches. Only some rows state a clone size, as once, few, many or a class for expanded clones.

J	V	size	D	DNA	CDR3
TRBJ2-7	TRBV4-1	.	.	TGCGCCAGCAGCCAAGACAATGTTCGCGAGCAGTACTTC	CASSQDNVREQYF
TRBJ2-3	TRBV13	.	.	TGTGCCAGCAGCTTACAGCGGGTCACAGATACGCAGTATTTT	CASSLQRVTDTQYF
TRBJ2-1	TRBV3-1/TRBV3-2	.	TRBD2	TGTGCCAGCAGCCAAGATCAGGGGCTAGCGGGCTACAATGAGCAGTTCTTC	CASSQDQGLAGYNEQFF
TRBJ1-5	TRBV6-1	few	.	TGTGCCAGCAGTGAGCCCTACACAGGTCAGCCCCAGCATTTT	CASSEPYTGQPQHF
TRBJ1-1	TRBV12-3/TRBV12-4	.	TRBD1	TGTGCCAGCAGTTCGACAGGGGACACTGAAGCTTTCTTT	CASSSTGDTEAFF
TRBJ2-3	TRBV18	.	.	TGTGCCAGCTCACCAGTTGGCGCAGATACGCAGTATTTT	CASSPVGADTQYF
TRBJ2-7	TRBV6-6	.	.	TGTGCCAGCAGGCGCCGGGAGCAGGCGATATCCTACGAGCAGTACTTC	CASRRREQAISYEQYF
TRBJ2-7	TRBV2	.	.	TGTGCCAGCAGCTTGAGAGACGAGCAGTACTTC	CASSLRDEQYF
TRBJ1-5	TRBV19	.	.	TGTGCCAGTAGTATATCGTACGGGAATCAGCCCCAGCATTTT	CASSISYGNQPQHF
TRBJ2-7	TRBV4-1	.	.	TGCGCCAGCAGCCAAGAAAGGTTCCGCTCCTACGAGCAGTACTTC	CASSQERFRSYEQYF
TRBJ2-1	TRBV2	few	.	TGTGCCAGCACCAGGAACAATGAGCAGTTCTTC	CASTRNNEQFF
TRBJ2-6	TRBV6-5	once	.	TGTGCCAGCAGTCCAGGGGCCGGGGCCAACGTCCTGACTTTC	CASSPGAGANVLTF
TRBJ2-2	TRBV11-3	.	.	TGTGCCAGCAGCTTACGAGGGGCGAACACCGGGGAGCTGTTTTTT	CASSLRGANTGELFF
TRBJ1-6	TRBV11-3	.	.	TGTGCCAGCAGCCGCTCGATGGGGGGGAATTCACCCCTCCACTTT	CASSRSMGGNSPLHF
TRBJ2-1	TRBV6-5	.	.	TGTGCCAGCAGTCGGACCTCCTACAATGAGCAGTTCTTC	CASSRTSYNEQFF
TRBJ1-4	TRBV28	.	.	TGTGCCAGCAGTTTGCAAGGGTCTTCCAGGGTCGATGAAAAACTGTTTTTT	CASSLQGSSRVDEKLFF
TRBJ1-5	TRBV2	.	.	TGTGCCAGCAGTGATAGGGGGTTGGGCAATCAGCCCCAGCATTTT	CASSDRGLGNQPQHF
TRBJ2-5	TRBV6-5	.	.	TGTGCCAGCAGTTACTCCCGTGGGCAAGAGACCCAGTACTTC	CASSYSRGQETQYF
TRBJ1-3	TRBV6-6	.	.	TGTGCCAGCAGTCCTAGAGATAAGGCCTCTGGAAACACCATATATTTT	CASSPRDKASGNTIYF
TRBJ2-1	TRBV6-4	.	.	TGTGCCAGCAGAGAATACCATAACGATTACAATGAGCAGTTCTTC	CASREYHNDYNEQFF
TRBJ1-4	TRBV5-1	.	.	TGCGCCAGCCGCGGGACTGCAACAACTAATGAAAAACTGTTTTTT	CASRGTATTNEKLFF
TRBJ2-7	TRBV7-8	.	TRBD1	TGTGCCAGCAGCTTAAGGACAGGCGCCTACGAGCAGTACTTC	CASSLRTGAYEQYF
TRBJ1-1	TRBV2	.	TRBD1	TGTGCCAGCAGTGAAGCGGACAGGGGAGTTCAAGCTTTCTTT	CASSEADRGVQAFF
TRBJ2-3	TRBV18	.	.	TGTGCCAGCTCACCACCGCCGGATTGGGGCACAGATACGCAGTATTTT	CASSPPPDWGTDTQYF
TRBJ2-3	TRBV7-3	once	.	TGTGCCAGCAGCCCGACTAGCACAGATACGCAGTATTTT	CASSPTSTDTQYF
TRBJ2-3	TRBV3-1/TRBV3-2	once	.	TGTGCCAGCGCGGGAACGGGGGTCCTAGATACGCAGTATTTT	CASAGTGVLDTQYF
TRBJ2-7	TRBV9	.	.	TGTGCCAGCAGCGTAGGCTACAACCAGGGCTACGAGCAGTACTTC	CASSVGYNQGYEQYF
TRBJ2-2	TRBV9	.	.	TGTGCCAGCAGCCCCGGCCACCGGAACACCGGGGAGCTGTTTTTT	CASSPGHRNTGELFF
TRBJ1-2	TRBV19	few	TRBD1	TGTGCCAGTACCAAGGCCCGGGACAGGGAGTATGGCTACACCTTC	CASTKARDREYGYTF
TRBJ1-5	TRBV6-2/TRBV6-3	.	.	TGTGCCAGCAGTTACGAGGGACTCATGAGGAGTCAGCCCCAGCATTTT	CASSYEGLMRSQPQHF
TRBJ1-2	TRBV4-1	.	.	TGCGCCAGCAGCCATCGGGACGGTTATGGCTACACCTTC	CASSHRDGYGYTF
TRBJ1-5	TRBV7-8	.	.	TGTGCCAGCAGCTTAGCCCCAGGAACAAACAGCAATCAGCCCCAGCATTTT	CASSLAPGTNSNQPQHF
TRBJ1-1	TRBV5-1	few	.	TGCGCCAGCAGCTTGGAGGTCGGCAGCCTAAATGAAGCTTTCTTT	CASSLEVGSLNEAFF
TRBJ2-3	TRBV6-5	few	.	TGTGCCAGCAGCCCCACTTCTAGCACAGATACGCAGTATTTT	CASSPTSSTDTQYF
TRBJ1-1	TRBV11-2	.	.	TGTGCCAGCAGCTTAGAGGACAGAAACACTGAAGCTTTCTTT	CASSLEDRNTEAFF
TRBJ1-3	TRBV30	.	TRBD1	TGTGCCTGGAGTGCGGACAGGGCATCTGGAAACACCATATATTTT	CAWSADRASGNTIYF
TRBJ1-2	TRBV5-1	few	.	TGCGCCAGCAGCTTGGGTAGGGGGTATGGCTACACCTTC	CASSLGRGYGYTF
TRBJ2-2	TRBV5-1	.	TRBD1	TGCGCCAGCAGCTTGCGGGACAGCTCGAACACCGGGGAGCTGTTTTTT	CASSLRDSSNTGELFF
TRBJ1-4	TRBV28	.	TRBD1	TGTGCCAGCAGGGAGGGGGCTCGGAATGAAAAACTGTTTTTT	CASREGARNEKLFF
TRBJ2-7	TRBV10-3	.	TRBD1	TGTGCCATCAGCGGCGGGACAGGGTTAATCTACGAGCAGTACTTC	CAISGGTGLIYEQYF